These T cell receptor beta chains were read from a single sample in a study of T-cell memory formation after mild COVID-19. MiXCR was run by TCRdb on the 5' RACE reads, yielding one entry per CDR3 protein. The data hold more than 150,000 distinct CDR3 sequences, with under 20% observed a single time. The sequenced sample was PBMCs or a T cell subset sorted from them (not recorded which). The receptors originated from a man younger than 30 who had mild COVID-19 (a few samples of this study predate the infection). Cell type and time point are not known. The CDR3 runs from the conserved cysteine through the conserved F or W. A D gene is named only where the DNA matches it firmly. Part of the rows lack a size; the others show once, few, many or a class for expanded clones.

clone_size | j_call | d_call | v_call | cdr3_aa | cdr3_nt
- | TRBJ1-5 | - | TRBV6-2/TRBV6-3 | CASNFGQGHSNQPQHF | TGTGCCAGCAACTTCGGGCAGGGCCATAGCAATCAGCCCCAGCATTTT
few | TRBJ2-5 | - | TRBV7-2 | CASSRPTSRETQYF | TGTGCCAGCAGCCGACCCACCAGCAGGGAGACCCAGTACTTC
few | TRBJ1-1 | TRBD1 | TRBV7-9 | CASSAYRGNTEAFF | TGTGCCAGCAGCGCATACAGGGGGAACACTGAAGCTTTCTTT
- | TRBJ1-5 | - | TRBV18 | CASSPASGNQPQHF | TGTGCCAGCTCACCGGCGTCAGGCAATCAGCCCCAGCATTTT
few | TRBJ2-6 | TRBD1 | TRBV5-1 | CASSLRGQTQGVLTF | TGCGCCAGCAGCTTGAGGGGGCAAACACAAGGCGTCCTGACTTTC
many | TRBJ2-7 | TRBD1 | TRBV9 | CASSAEGQREQYF | TGTGCCAGCAGCGCAGAGGGACAGCGCGAGCAGTACTTC
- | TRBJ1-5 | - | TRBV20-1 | CSARPSGGPGGPQHF | TGCAGTGCCCGTCCGTCAGGCGGACCTGGTGGGCCCCAGCATTTT
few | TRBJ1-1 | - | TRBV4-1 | CASSRTPTPNTEAFF | TGCGCCAGCAGCCGTACACCGACACCGAACACTGAAGCTTTCTTT
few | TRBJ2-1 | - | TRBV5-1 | CASSSQGLSSSYNEQFF | TGCGCCAGCAGTTCTCAGGGACTGTCCAGCTCCTACAATGAGCAGTTCTTC
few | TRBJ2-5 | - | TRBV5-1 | CASSSTSTGETQYF | TGCGCCAGCAGCTCGACCTCCACCGGAGAGACCCAGTACTTC
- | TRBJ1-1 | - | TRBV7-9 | CASSLSTEAFF | TGTGCCAGCAGCTTGAGCACTGAAGCTTTCTTT
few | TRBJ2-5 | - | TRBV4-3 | CASSQDYVSYQETQYF | TGCGCCAGCAGCCAAGATTATGTTTCGTACCAAGAGACCCAGTACTTC
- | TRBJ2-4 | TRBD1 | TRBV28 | CASKIQGDSAKNIQYF | TGTGCCAGCAAGATACAGGGGGATTCGGCCAAAAACATTCAGTACTTC
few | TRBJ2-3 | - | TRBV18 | CASSPTSWAGTDTQYF | TGTGCCAGCTCCCCGACCAGTTGGGCAGGCACAGATACGCAGTATTTT
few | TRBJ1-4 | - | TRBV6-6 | CASSFMWVGSGEKLFF | TGTGCCAGCAGTTTTATGTGGGTAGGGTCGGGGGAAAAACTGTTTTTT
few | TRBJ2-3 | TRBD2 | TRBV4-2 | CASSLGLEDSDTQYF | TGTGCCAGCAGCCTTGGACTAGAGGACTCAGATACGCAGTATTTT
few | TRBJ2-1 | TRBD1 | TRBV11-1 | CASSPRDRRRNEQFF | TGTGCCAGCAGCCCCCGGGACAGGAGGAGGAATGAGCAGTTCTTC
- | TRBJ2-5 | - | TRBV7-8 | CASSLPRLGETQYF | TGTGCCAGCAGCTTACCCCGCCTGGGGGAGACCCAGTACTTC
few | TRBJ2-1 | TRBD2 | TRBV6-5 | CASSSLAGGLDEQFF | TGTGCCAGCAGTTCACTAGCGGGGGGGCTCGATGAGCAGTTCTTC
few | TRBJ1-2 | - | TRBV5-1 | CASSEPQENGYTF | TGCGCCAGCAGCGAACCACAGGAGAATGGCTACACCTTC
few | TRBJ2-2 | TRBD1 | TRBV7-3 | CASSLGFTGVPGELFF | TGTGCCAGCAGCTTAGGTTTCACAGGGGTTCCCGGGGAGCTGTTTTTT
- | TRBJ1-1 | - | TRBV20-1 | CSAPPVRDTEAFF | TGCAGTGCTCCCCCCGTCAGAGACACTGAAGCTTTCTTT
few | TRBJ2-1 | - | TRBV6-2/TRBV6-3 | CASSYSTPPRNEQFF | TGTGCCAGCAGTTACTCGACCCCCCCTCGGAATGAGCAGTTCTTC
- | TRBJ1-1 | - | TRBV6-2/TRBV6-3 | CASRLGREAFF | TGTGCCAGCAGGCTCGGGAGGGAAGCTTTCTTT
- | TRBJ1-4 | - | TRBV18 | CASSPSRDNNEKLFF | TGTGCCAGCTCACCTTCCAGGGATAATAATGAAAAACTGTTTTTT
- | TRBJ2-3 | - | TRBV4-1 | CASSPSGAAGRDTQYF | TGCGCCAGCAGCCCATCCGGCGCCGCCGGGAGAGATACGCAGTATTTT
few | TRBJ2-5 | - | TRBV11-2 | CASSSVLETQYF | TGTGCCAGCAGCTCGGTGTTGGAGACCCAGTACTTC
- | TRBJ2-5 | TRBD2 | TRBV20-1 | CSARVLAGEETQYF | TGCAGTGCTAGAGTACTAGCGGGGGAAGAGACCCAGTACTTC
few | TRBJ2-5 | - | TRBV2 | CASGFAGQETQYF | TGTGCCAGCGGGTTCGCAGGTCAAGAGACCCAGTACTTC
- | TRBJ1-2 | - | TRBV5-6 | CASSLNRWTRGYTF | TGTGCCAGCAGCTTGAATCGGTGGACCCGCGGCTACACCTTC
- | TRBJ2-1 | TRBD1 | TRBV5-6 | CASSSPGQGYLEQFF | TGTGCCAGCAGCTCCCCGGGACAGGGGTATCTTGAGCAGTTCTTC
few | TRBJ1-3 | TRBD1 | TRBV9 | CASSVGDKRGPGNTIYF | TGTGCCAGCAGCGTAGGGGACAAGAGGGGGCCTGGAAACACCATATATTTT
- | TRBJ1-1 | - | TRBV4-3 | CASSQSRRRVQGGTEAFF | TGCGCCAGCAGCCAATCCCGCAGAAGGGTTCAAGGGGGCACTGAAGCTTTCTTT
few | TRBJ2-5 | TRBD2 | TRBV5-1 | CASSLDGGGRKTQYF | TGCGCCAGCAGCTTGGATGGCGGGGGTAGGAAGACCCAGTACTTC
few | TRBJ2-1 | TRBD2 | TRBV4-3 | CASSQELAGGPGNEQFF | TGCGCCAGCAGCCAAGAGCTAGCGGGGGGGCCGGGCAATGAGCAGTTCTTC
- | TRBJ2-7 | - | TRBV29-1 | CSVEGVEDYEQYF | TGCAGCGTTGAAGGGGTAGAGGATTACGAGCAGTACTTC
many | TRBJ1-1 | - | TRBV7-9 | CASRPKDRLGTEAFF | TGTGCCAGCAGGCCTAAGGACAGACTTGGGACTGAAGCTTTCTTT
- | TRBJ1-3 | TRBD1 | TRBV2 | CASRQGAGGNTIYF | TGTGCCAGCAGGCAGGGGGCTGGTGGAAACACCATATATTTT
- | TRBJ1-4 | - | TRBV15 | CATSRELGHIDF | TGTGCCACCAGCAGAGAGTTAGGCCACATAGATTTT
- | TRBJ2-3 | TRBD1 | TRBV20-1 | CSATGQGTDTQYF | TGCAGTGCTACCGGACAGGGCACAGATACGCAGTATTTT
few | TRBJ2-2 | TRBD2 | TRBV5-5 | CASSLRLAGATGELFF | TGTGCCAGCAGCTTGAGACTAGCGGGGGCGACCGGGGAGCTGTTTTTT
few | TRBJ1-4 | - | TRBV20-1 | CSAQSGEGEKLFF | TGCAGTGCCCAATCAGGGGAGGGTGAAAAACTGTTTTTT
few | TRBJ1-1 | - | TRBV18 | CASSRQQNTEAFF | TGTGCCAGCTCGAGACAGCAGAACACTGAAGCTTTCTTT
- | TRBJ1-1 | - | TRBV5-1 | CASSLKWVNTEAFF | TGCGCCAGCAGCTTGAAATGGGTGAACACTGAAGCTTTCTTT
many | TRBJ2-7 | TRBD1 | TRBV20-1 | CSARDDGLGQGPLYEQYF | TGCAGTGCTAGAGATGACGGTTTGGGACAGGGGCCCCTCTACGAGCAGTACTTC
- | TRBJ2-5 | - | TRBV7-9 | CASSVTGGKTQYF | TGTGCCAGCAGCGTAACTGGGGGCAAGACCCAGTACTTC
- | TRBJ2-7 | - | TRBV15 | CATSSRDNEQYF | TGTGCCACCAGCAGCAGGGACAACGAGCAGTACTTC
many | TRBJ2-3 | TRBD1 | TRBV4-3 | CASSQEGHLGTGTDTQYF | TGCGCCAGCAGCCAAGAAGGGCATTTGGGGACAGGGACAGATACGCAGTATTTT
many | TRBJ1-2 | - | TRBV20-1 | CSASLHPSANYGYTF | TGCAGTGCTAGTTTACACCCCAGCGCCAACTATGGCTACACCTTC
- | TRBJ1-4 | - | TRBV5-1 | CASSSGRGNEKLFF | TGCGCCAGCAGTTCAGGGAGGGGTAATGAAAAACTGTTTTTT
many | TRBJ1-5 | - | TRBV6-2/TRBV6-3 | CASSPQGGNQPQHF | TGTGCCAGCAGTCCTCAGGGTGGGAATCAGCCCCAGCATTTT
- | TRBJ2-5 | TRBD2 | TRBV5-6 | CASSFGTSGIQETQYF | TGTGCCAGCAGCTTCGGGACTAGCGGAATACAAGAGACCCAGTACTTC
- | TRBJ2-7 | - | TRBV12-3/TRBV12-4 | CASSSAGTYEQYF | TGTGCCAGCAGTTCCGCCGGGACCTACGAGCAGTACTTC
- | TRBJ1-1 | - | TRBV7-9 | CASSLLGQGTEAFF | TGTGCCAGCAGCTTATTGGGGCAGGGCACTGAAGCTTTCTTT
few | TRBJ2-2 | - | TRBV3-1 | CASSQVGAWTGELFF | TGTGCCAGCAGCCAAGTTGGGGCGTGGACCGGGGAGCTGTTTTTT
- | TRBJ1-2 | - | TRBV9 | CASSVGGYGDGYTF | TGTGCCAGCAGCGTAGGTGGATATGGTGATGGCTACACCTTC
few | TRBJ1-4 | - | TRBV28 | CASSLLARDEKLFF | TGTGCCAGCAGTTTATTGGCCAGGGATGAAAAACTGTTTTTT
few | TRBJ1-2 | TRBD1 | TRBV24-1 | CATSDTNYGTGRRSFGYTF | TGTGCCACCAGTGATACCAACTACGGGACAGGGCGCCGGAGTTTTGGCTACACCTTC
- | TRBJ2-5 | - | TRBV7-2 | CASSTDQETQYF | TGTGCCAGCAGCACAGACCAAGAGACCCAGTACTTC